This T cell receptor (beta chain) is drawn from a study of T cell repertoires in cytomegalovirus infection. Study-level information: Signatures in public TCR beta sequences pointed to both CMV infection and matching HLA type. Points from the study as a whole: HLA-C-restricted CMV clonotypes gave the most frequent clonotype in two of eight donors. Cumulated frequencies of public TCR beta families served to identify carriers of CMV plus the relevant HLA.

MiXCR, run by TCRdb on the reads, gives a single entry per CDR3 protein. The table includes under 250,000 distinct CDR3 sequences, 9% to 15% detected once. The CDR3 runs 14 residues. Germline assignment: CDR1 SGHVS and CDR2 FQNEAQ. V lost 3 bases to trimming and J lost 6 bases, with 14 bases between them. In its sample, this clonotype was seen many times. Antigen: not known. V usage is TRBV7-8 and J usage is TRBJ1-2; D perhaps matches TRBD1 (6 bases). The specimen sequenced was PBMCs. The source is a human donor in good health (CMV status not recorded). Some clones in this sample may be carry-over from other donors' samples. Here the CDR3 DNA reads TGTGCCAGCAGCTTCAACAGGGCTGGGGATGGCTACACCTTC. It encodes CASSFNRAGDGYTF.